The 20 T cell receptor beta chains below all came from one sample that was sequenced in a study of T cell responses to AZD1222 COVID-19 vaccine (dated by TCRdb to about 2021). The library was generated by the immunoSEQ multiplex PCR assay. The table was pulled from immuneACCESS by TCRdb, which kept in-frame rearrangements only. Such tables lose some clones; where checked, under half of the loss comes from unresolved V genes, and the rest has no known cause. This sample has about 140,000 clones in its table, and about 89% of those were observed once. The ten largest account for approximately 8% of the sample. Sample time point, as interpreted from the label and publication: about 28 days (+/-7) after the second vaccine dose. Reading the label with the study, this specimen's treatment or condition is: meningococcal conjugate vaccine given as trial control. Source: peripheral blood, taken 28 days after the second dose of the MenACWY control vaccine. These receptors were taken from an adult who received the MenACWY meningococcal vaccine as a control.

The V gene is TRBV18, the J gene TRBJ1-2, with 10 bases identical to TRBD1. Trimming took 6 bases from V and 2 from J; bases not matched to a gene: 3. CDR3 size: 14 residues. Per germline, CDR1 KGHSH and CDR2 LQKENI. In DNA, the CDR3 is TGTGCCAGCTCGCTGACAGGGGGCAACTATGGCTACACCTTC. Translation: CASSLTGGNYGYTF. Variable domain in full (rest from reference TRBV18 and TRBJ1-2): NAGVMQNPRHLVRRRGQEARLRCSPMKGHSHVYWYRQLPEEGLKFMVYLQKENIIDESGMPKERFSAEFPKEGPSILRIQQVVRGDSAAYFCASSLTGGNYGYTFGSGTRLTVV.

The V call is TRBV12-5, the J call TRBJ2-3, with D possibly TRBD2 on 6 matching bases. Germline V gene lookup returns CDR1 LGHNT and CDR2 FRNRAP. Trimming stripped 6 bases from V and 0 bases from J, with 16 bases between. The CDR3 is 16 residues long. The CDR3 is CASGPGTQTSTDTQYF. The CDR3, as DNA: TGTGCTAGTGGCCCTGGGACTCAAACTAGCACAGATACGCAGTATTTT.

The rearrangement joins TRBV19 to TRBJ2-1; maybe TRBD1 (5 bases). Deletions cut 4 bases from V and 8 bases from J, with 12 bases between. Germline V CDR1 and CDR2: LNHDA, SQIVND (reference sequence). The CDR3 is 13 residues long. DNA for the CDR3: TGTGCCAGTAGTAAGCGAAGGGGCCATGAGCAGTTCTTC. This sequence encodes CASSKRRGHEQFF.

This clone was counted a single time. This rearrangement joins TRBV6-5 to TRBJ1-1; unclear D gene. Trimming left V 6 bases short and J 3 bases short, with 14 bases between. This CDR3 is built from 14 residues. Per germline, CDR1 MNHEY and CDR2 SVGAGI. The CDR3 bases are TGTGCCAGCAGCTCCATGGGATGGGACACTGAAGCTTTCTTT. It yields the protein CASSSMGWDTEAFF.

The chain has TRBV3-1 (or the pseudogene TRBV3-2) and TRBJ2-1; 12 bases fit TRBD1. The CDR3 has 15 residues. Germline-derived CDR1 and CDR2 are LGHDT and YNNKEL (reference sequence). The trim removed 2 bases at V and 7 bases at J, leaving 3 bases unmatched. The CDR3 loop is CASSQSGQGANEQFF. In DNA form, the CDR3 reads TGTGCCAGCAGCCAATCGGGACAGGGGGCTAATGAGCAGTTCTTC.

The chain uses TRBV19 and TRBJ1-1, with TRBD1 as a possible D gene (6 bases). V shed 4 bases and J shed 5 bases, with 17 bases lying between them. This CDR3 spans 15 amino acids. Germline assignment: CDR1 LNHDA and CDR2 SQIVND (reference sequence). The CDR3 region is CASSTLGGASTEAFF. The DNA of the CDR3 is TGTGCCAGTAGTACCCTCGGGGGGGCCTCTACTGAAGCTTTCTTT.

The J gene is TRBJ1-1, the V gene TRBV6-4, with a possible D match to TRBD1 (5 bases). The CDR3 has 13 residues. Deletions cut 6 bases from V and 3 bases from J, with 11 bases between. In germline, CDR1 is MRHNA, CDR2 SNTAGT. For the CDR3, the DNA is TGTGCCAGCAGCCGACAGCCCTACACTGAAGCTTTCTTT. It encodes CASSRQPYTEAFF.

The rearrangement links TRBV11-1 to TRBJ1-4, with 7 nucleotides matching TRBD1. The germline gives CDR1 SGHAT, CDR2 FQDESV (reference sequence). The length of the CDR3 is 16 residues. V lost 4 bases, J lost 3 bases, and 8 bases stayed unmatched. DNA of the CDR3: TGTGCCAGCAGCTCCGGACAGGCTGGCTCTAATGAAAAACTGTTTTTT. Protein product: CASSSGQAGSNEKLFF.

This clone was counted many times. J is TRBJ2-1 and V is TRBV3-1 (or the pseudogene TRBV3-2), with 10 positions matching TRBD2. Per germline, CDR1 LGHDT and CDR2 YNNKEL (reference sequence). V was clipped by 0 bases and J by 7 bases; unmatched bases: 6. The CDR3 consists of 16 residues. CDR3 protein: CASSQDGLAGDNEQFF. The CDR3 DNA follows: TGTGCCAGCAGCCAAGATGGGCTAGCGGGAGATAATGAGCAGTTCTTC.

The rearrangement uses TRBV28 and TRBJ1-5, with 7 nucleotides matching TRBD1. With V trimmed by 3 bases and J by 7 bases, 9 bases remained unmatched. The CDR3 sequence is 15 residues long. Germline V gene lookup returns CDR1 MDHEN and CDR2 SYDVKM. The CDR3 here is CASSLMAGGHQPQHF. CDR3 in DNA: TGTGCCAGCAGTTTGATGGCAGGGGGGCACCAGCCCCAGCATTTT.

The chain uses TRBV7-9 and TRBJ2-1; 12 bases are a match to TRBD2. Germline-derived CDR1 and CDR2 are SEHNR and FQNEAQ (reference sequence). The CDR3 loop spans 15 amino acids. V shed 5 bases, J shed 7 bases, and the junction held 6 bases outside the gene matches. CDR3: CASSPSGGGHNEQFF. The DNA of the CDR3 is TGTGCCAGCAGCCCTAGCGGGGGGGGACATAATGAGCAGTTCTTC.

V usage is TRBV3-1 (or the pseudogene TRBV3-2) and J usage is TRBJ2-5, with 8 bases that match TRBD1. The CDR3 runs 15 residues. V gave up 4 bases and J gave up 5 bases; unmatched junction bases: 9. The germline CDR1 and CDR2 sequences are LGHDT and YNNKEL (reference sequence). The CDR3 DNA reads TGTGCCAGCAGCCCCGAGTCAGGGGGCTGGGAGACCCAGTACTTC. Translation gives CASSPESGGWETQYF.

The chain joins TRBV30 to TRBJ2-7; D is uncertain. The germline V gene encodes CDR1 GTSNPN and CDR2 SVGIG (reference sequence). V was cut by 3 bases and J by 0 bases, with 6 bases left in between. The CDR3 consists of 12 residues. The CDR3 bases are TGTGCCTGGAGCCAAGGCTCCTACGAGCAGTACTTC. Residues: CAWSQGSYEQYF.

Here the CDR3 reads CSVDGVMGEQYF. Here the CDR3 DNA reads TGCAGCGTTGATGGGGTGATGGGCGAGCAGTACTTC. This chain connects TRBV29-1 to TRBJ2-7; no firm D call. This CDR3 has 12 amino acids. The V gene lost 3 bases and the J gene lost 6 bases, with 12 bases spanning the gap. Per the germline V gene, CDR1 is SQVTM and CDR2 is ANQGSEA.

Note on this clone: The same CDR3 also results from other DNA sequences found in this sample. The chain links TRBV29-1 to TRBJ1-2; D is uncertain. The CDR3 length is 13 residues. V was clipped by 0 bases and J by 2 bases, with 7 bases between them. Germline V gene lookup returns CDR1 SQVTM and CDR2 ANQGSEA. The CDR3 loop reads CSVEDLVNYGYTF. In nucleotides, the CDR3 is TGCAGCGTTGAAGATCTTGTGAACTATGGCTACACCTTC.

This sequence joins TRBV12-3 or TRBV12-4 and TRBJ1-2; the D is unclear. Trimming pared 6 bases from V and 1 base from J, leaving 9 bases between. The CDR3 is 13 residues long. CDR3 sequence (DNA): TGTGCCAGCAGCCCAAGGGATAACTATGGCTACACCTTC. This translates into CASSPRDNYGYTF.

The CDR3 reads CASSARSTNQPQHF. The CDR3 coding sequence is TGTGCCAGTAGTGCTCGGAGCACGAATCAGCCCCAGCATTTT. The rearrangement joins TRBV19 to TRBJ1-5; D remains ambiguous. Germline V gene data show CDR1 as LNHDA and CDR2 as SQIVND (reference sequence). V lost 5 bases to trimming and J lost 4 bases, with 12 bases between them. The CDR3 covers 14 residues.

The V call is TRBV10-3, the J call TRBJ2-5; D is unresolved. CDR1 and CDR2 from the germline V gene are ENHRY and SYGVKD. V dropped 7 bases and J dropped 5 bases, with 14 bases sitting between them. The CDR3 covers 13 residues. CDR3 coding DNA: TGTGCCATCAACTGGGGTCCCCCGGAGACCCAGTACTTC. It codes for CAINWGPPETQYF.

The chain's CDR3 is CASSSRQTQETQYF. The DNA for the CDR3 is TGTGCCAGCAGCAGCCGACAGACCCAAGAGACCCAGTACTTC. The chain is built from TRBV7-2 and TRBJ2-5, with D perhaps TRBD1 (5 bases). V was shortened by 5 bases and J by 1 base, with 11 bases between the two germline ends. The CDR3 sequence is 14 residues long. The V gene's germline CDR1 is SGHTA and CDR2 FQGNSA.

The chain uses TRBV19 and TRBJ2-2; D unresolved. V was clipped by 5 bases and J by 5 bases, with 15 bases between them. This CDR3 has 15 residues. Germline CDR1 reads LNHDA; CDR2 reads SQIVND (reference sequence). CDR3 in DNA: TGTGCCAGTAGTTCCTCTTGGATAGGGACCGGGGAGCTGTTTTTT. Translating it yields CASSSSWIGTGELFF.